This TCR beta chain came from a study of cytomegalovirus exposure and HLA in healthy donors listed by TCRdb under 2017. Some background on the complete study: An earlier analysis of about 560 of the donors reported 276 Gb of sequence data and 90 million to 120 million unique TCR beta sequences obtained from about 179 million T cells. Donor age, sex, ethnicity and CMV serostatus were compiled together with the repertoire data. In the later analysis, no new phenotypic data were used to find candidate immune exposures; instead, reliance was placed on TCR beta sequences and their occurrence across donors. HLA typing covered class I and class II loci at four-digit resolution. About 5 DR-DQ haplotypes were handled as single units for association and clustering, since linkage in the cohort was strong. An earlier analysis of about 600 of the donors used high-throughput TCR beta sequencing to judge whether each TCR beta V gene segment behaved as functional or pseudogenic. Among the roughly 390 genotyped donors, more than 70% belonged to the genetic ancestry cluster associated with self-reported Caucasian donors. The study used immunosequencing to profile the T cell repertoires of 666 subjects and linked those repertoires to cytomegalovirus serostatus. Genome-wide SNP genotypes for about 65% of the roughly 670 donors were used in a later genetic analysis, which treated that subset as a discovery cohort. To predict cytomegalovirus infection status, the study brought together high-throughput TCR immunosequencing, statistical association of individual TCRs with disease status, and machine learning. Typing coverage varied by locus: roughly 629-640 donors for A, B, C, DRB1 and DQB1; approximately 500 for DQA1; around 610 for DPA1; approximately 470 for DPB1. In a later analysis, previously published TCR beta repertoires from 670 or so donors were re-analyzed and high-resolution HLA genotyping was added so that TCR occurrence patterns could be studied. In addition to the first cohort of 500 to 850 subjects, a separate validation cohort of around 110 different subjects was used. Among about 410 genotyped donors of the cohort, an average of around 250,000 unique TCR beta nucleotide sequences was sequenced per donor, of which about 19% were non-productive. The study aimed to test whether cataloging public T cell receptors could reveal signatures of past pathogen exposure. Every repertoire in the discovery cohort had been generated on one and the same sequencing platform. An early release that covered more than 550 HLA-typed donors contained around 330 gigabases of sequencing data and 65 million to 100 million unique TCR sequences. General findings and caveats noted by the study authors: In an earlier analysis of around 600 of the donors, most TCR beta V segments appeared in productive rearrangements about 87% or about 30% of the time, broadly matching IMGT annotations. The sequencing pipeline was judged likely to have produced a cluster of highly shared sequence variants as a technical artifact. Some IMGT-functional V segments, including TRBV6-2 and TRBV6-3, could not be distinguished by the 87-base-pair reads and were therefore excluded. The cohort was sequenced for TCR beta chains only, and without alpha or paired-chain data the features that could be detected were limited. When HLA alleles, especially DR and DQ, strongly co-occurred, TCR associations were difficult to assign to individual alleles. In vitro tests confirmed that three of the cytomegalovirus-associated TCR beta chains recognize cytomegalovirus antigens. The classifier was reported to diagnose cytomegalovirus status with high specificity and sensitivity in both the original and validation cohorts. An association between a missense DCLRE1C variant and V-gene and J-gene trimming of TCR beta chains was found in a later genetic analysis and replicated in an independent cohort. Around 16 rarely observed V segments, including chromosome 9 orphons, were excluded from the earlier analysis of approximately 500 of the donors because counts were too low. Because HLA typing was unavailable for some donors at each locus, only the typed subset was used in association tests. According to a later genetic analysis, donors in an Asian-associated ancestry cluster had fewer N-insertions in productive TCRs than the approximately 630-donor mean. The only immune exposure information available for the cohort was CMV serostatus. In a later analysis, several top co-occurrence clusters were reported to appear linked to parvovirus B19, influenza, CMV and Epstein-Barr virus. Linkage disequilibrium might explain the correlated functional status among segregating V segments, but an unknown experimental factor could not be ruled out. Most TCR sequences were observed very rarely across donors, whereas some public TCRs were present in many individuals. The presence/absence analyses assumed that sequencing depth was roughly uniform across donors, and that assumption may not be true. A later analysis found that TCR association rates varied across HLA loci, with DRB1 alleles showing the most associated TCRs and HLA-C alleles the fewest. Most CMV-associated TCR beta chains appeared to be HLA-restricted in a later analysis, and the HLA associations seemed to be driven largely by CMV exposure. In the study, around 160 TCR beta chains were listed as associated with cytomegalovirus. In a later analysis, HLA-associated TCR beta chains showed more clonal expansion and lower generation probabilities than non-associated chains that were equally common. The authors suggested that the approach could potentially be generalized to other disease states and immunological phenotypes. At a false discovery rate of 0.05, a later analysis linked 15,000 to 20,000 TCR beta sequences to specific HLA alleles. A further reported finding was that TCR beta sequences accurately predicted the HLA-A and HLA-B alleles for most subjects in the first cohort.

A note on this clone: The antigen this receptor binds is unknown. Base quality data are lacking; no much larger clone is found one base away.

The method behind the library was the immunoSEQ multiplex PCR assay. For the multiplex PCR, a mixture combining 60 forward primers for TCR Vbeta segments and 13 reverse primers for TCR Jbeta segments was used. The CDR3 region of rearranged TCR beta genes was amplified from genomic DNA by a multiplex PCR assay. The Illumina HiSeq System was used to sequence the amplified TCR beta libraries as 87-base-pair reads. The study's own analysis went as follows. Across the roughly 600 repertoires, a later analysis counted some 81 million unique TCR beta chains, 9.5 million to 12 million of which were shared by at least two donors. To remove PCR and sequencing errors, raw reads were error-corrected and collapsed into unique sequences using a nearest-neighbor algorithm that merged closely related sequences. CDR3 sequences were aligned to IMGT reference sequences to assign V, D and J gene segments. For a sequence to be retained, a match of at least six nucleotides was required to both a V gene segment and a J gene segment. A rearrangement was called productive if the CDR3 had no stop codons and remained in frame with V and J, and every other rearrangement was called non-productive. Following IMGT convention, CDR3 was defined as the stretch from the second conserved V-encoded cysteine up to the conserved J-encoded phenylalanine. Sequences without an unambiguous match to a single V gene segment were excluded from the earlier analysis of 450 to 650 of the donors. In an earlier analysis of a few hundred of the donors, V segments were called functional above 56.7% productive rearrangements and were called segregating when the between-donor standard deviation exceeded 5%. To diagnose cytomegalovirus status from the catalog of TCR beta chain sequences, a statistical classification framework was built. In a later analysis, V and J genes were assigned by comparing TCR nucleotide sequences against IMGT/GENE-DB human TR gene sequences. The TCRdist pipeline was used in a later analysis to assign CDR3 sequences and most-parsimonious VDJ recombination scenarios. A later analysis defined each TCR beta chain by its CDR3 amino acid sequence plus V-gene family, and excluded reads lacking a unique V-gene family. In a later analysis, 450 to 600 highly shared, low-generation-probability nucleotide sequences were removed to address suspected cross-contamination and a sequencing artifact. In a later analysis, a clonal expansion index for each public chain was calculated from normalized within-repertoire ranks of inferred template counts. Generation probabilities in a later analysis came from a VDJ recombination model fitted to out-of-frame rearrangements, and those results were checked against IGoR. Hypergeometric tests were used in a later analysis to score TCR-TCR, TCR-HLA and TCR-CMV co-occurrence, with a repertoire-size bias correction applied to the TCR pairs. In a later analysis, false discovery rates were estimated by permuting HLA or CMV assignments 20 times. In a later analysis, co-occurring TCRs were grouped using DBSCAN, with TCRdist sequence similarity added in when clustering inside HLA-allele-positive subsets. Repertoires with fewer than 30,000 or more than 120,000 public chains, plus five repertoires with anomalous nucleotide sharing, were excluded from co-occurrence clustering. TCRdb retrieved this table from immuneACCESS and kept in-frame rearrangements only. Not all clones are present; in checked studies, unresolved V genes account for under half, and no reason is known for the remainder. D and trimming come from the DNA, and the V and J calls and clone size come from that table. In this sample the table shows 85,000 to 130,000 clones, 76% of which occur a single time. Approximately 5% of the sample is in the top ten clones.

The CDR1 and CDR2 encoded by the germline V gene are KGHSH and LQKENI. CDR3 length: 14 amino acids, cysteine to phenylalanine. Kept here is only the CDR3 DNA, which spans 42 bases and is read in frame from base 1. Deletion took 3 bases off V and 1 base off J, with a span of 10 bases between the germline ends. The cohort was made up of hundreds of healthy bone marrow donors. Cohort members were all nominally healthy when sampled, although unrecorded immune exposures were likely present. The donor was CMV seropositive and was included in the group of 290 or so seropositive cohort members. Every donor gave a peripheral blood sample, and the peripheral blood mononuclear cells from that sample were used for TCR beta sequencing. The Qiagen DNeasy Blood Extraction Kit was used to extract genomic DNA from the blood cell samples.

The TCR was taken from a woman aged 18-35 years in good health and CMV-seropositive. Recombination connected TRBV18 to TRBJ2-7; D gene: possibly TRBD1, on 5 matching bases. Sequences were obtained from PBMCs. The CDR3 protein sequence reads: CASSPTGPSYEQYF. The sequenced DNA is TGTGCCAGCTCACCCACAGGCCCGTCCTACGAGCAGTACTTC.